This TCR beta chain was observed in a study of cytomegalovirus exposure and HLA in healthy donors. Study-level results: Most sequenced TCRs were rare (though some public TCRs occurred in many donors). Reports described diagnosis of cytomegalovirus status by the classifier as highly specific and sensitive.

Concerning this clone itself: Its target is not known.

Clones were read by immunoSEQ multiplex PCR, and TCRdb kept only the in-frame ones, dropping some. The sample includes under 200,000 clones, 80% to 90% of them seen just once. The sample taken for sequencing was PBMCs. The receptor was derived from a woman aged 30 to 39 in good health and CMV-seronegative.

CDR3 amino acids: CASSWTVGLDPSGNTIYF. The CDR3 nucleotides are TGTGCCAGTAGCTGGACAGTCGGTTTGGACCCCTCTGGAAACACCATATATTTT. The V and J genes are TRBV19 and TRBJ1-3, with D possibly TRBD1 on 6 matching bases. Germline V gene data show CDR1 as LNHDA and CDR2 as SQIVND (reference sequence). Deletions cut 6 bases from V and 0 bases from J, with 21 bases between. CDR3 length equals 18 residues. Combining the CDR3 with reference TRBV19 and TRBJ1-3 gives the whole variable domain DGGITQSPKYLFRKEGQNVTLSCEQNLNHDAMYWYRQDPGQGLRLIYYSQIVNDFQKGDIAEGYSVSREKKESFPLTVTSAQKNPTAFYLCASSWTVGLDPSGNTIYFGEGSWLTVV.